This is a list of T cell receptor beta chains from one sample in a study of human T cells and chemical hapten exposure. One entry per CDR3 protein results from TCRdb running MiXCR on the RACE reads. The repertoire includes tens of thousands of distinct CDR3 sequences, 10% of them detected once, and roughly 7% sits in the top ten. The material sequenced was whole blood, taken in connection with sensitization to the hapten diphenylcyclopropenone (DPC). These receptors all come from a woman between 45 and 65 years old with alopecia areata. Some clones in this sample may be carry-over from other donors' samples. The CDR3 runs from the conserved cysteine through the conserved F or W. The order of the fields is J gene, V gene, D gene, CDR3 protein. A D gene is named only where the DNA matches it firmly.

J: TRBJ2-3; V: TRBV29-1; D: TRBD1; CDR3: CSGTLDRGGTQYF
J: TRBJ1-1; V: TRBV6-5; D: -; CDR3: CASSYGPEAFF
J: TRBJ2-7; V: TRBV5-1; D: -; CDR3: CASSLEGYEQYF
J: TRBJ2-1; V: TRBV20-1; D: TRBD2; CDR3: CSARAPLAGEREQFF
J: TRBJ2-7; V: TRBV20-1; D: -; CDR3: CSAYREGHSYEQYF
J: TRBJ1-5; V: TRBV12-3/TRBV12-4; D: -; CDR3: CASSPAVQVSPQHF
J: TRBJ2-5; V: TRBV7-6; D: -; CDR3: CASSLKGAAVYQETQYF
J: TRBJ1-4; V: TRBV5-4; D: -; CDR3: CASSLGATNEKLFF
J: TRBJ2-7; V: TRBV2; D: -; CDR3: CASSEARGTPSSYEQYF
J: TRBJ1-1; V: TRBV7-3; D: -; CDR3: CASSLDLWEYTEAFF
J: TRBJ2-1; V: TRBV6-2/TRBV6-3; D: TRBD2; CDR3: CASSSFLADSYNEQFF
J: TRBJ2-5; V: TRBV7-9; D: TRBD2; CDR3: CASSLELAGGSRQETQYF
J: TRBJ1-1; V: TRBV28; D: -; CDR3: CASNSISGKAFF
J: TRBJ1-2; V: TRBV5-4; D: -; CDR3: CASSLAGSRSYTF
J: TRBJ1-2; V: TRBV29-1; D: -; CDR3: CSVENYGYTF